Shown below are 25 T cell receptor beta chains from a single sample sequenced in a study of T cells in Graves' hyperthyroidism and ophthalmopathy. Amplification of TCR beta CDR3 regions was performed using RNA transcripts as template. Carried out on the TCR CDR3, a first-round RT-PCR used the HTBI primer set. A single record per CDR3 protein comes from TCRdb applying MiXCR to the multiplex PCR reads. The profile shows 600,000 or so distinct CDR3 sequences, roughly 15% of them singletons. Specimen: blood. The receptors derive from a woman aged 45-65 years with Graves' ophthalmopathy.

The chain employs TRBV18 and TRBJ2-1; 11 positions agree with TRBD2. The CDR3 spans 17 residues. Germline-derived CDR1 and CDR2 are KGHSH and LQKENI. J was trimmed by 1 base and V by 0 bases; bases with no gene match: 2. The CDR3 here is CASSPPVAGGSYNEQFF. CDR3 nucleotide sequence: TGTGCCAGCTCACCACCGGTAGCGGGAGGGTCCTACAATGAGCAGTTCTTC.

This clonotype has a count of ten or more. The V and J genes are TRBV24-1 and TRBJ2-5; D unresolved. CDR1 is KGHDR, CDR2 SFDVKD, per germline. The CDR3 runs to 12 residues. The ends were cut back, 5 bases at V and 2 bases at J, with 5 bases in the middle. The CDR3 sequence: CATSGLQETQYF. Here the CDR3 DNA reads TGTGCCACCAGTGGGCTACAAGAGACCCAGTACTTC.

CDR3 DNA sequence: TGTGCCAGCATTTTCAGGGTGAACACTGAAGCTTTCTTT. Amino acids: CASIFRVNTEAFF. The V and J genes are TRBV6-1 and TRBJ1-1; TRBD1 is a possible D gene (5 bases). Germline lookup yields CDR1 MNHNS and CDR2 SASEGT. Trimming removed 7 bases at V and 0 bases at J, with 9 bases between. The CDR3 runs to 13 residues.

This clonotype has a handful of counts. This rearrangement joins TRBV5-8 to TRBJ2-1; 9 bases agree with TRBD2. The germline V gene has CDR1 SGHTS and CDR2 YDEGEE. This CDR3 region has 17 residues. The V segment lost 0 bases and the J segment 1 base; nucleotides outside the gene matches: 5. The CDR3 nucleotides read TGTGCCAGCAGCTTGGGGATAGCGGGAGAGTCCTACAATGAGCAGTTCTTC. Amino acids: CASSLGIAGESYNEQFF.

This clonotype was counted between two and nine times. The J gene is TRBJ2-2, the V gene TRBV10-3; a weak D match, TRBD1 (5 bases). Germline CDR1 is ENHRY and CDR2 is SYGVKD. This CDR3 region has 15 residues. Trimming pared 6 bases from V and 3 bases from J, leaving 14 bases between. The CDR3 DNA follows: TGTGCCATCAGAATGACAGTGGTACACACCGGGGAGCTGTTTTTT. It is translated as CAIRMTVVHTGELFF.

Only one count was recorded for this clonotype. The rearrangement uses TRBV12-3 or TRBV12-4 and TRBJ2-1; 10 bases line up with TRBD2. The DNA matches TRBJ2-7 better at its end, which makes the J call doubtful. There are 15 residues in the CDR3. CDR3 sequence: CASSPTLAGVNEQYF. CDR3 bases: TGTGCCAGCAGCCCCACTCTAGCGGGAGTCAATGAGCAGTACTTC.

The V call is TRBV19, the J call TRBJ2-2, with 9 bases lining up with TRBD1. V lost 4 bases and J lost 3; bases outside the gene matches: 9. The CDR3 length is 17 residues. Germline loops: CDR1 LNHDA, CDR2 SQIVND (reference sequence). CDR3 region: CASSTPRDREDTGELFF. Here the CDR3 DNA reads TGTGCCAGTAGTACCCCCCGGGACAGGGAAGACACCGGGGAGCTGTTTTTT.

This clonotype has a count of ten or more. The rearrangement links TRBV6-1 to TRBJ2-7, with 8 bases aligning to TRBD1. This CDR3 comprises 15 residues. Trimming cost V 5 bases and J 5 bases; bases outside gene matches: 11. Germline V gene lookup returns CDR1 MNHNS and CDR2 SASEGT. The CDR3 loop reads CASSSPQGAVNEQYF. The CDR3, as DNA: TGTGCCAGCAGTTCCCCTCAGGGGGCAGTCAACGAGCAGTACTTC.

V is TRBV6-2 or TRBV6-3 and J is TRBJ2-7, with 13 bases lining up with TRBD2. The J segment lost 6 bases and the V segment lost 2 bases, leaving 7 bases of the junction unmatched. CDR3 length: 16 residues. The V gene's germline CDR1 is MNHEY and CDR2 SVGEGT. The DNA for the CDR3 is TGTGCCAGCAGTTACCGCTACGGACTAGCGGGAGCCGAGCAGTACTTC. This sequence encodes CASSYRYGLAGAEQYF.

In the case of this clonotype: This sequence may be a read error, since a much larger clone differs from it by one base. The J gene is TRBJ1-1, the V gene TRBV2; D gene unclear. The germline gives CDR1 SNHLY, CDR2 FYNNEI. The CDR3 is 14 residues long. The V end was cut by 4 bases, the J end by 4 bases, with 13 bases between. The CDR3 DNA reads as TGTGCCAGCAGTGTTCAGAGGGCCGGCACTGAAGCTTTCTTT. Translated: CASSVQRAGTEAFF.

This clonotype was counted at least ten times. V usage is TRBV28 and J usage is TRBJ2-7, with D tentatively TRBD1 or TRBD2 (5 bases each). The CDR3 consists of 15 residues. Germline CDR1 reads MDHEN; CDR2 reads SYDVKM. V dropped 3 bases and J dropped 1 base, with 13 bases sitting between them. DNA for the CDR3: TGTGCCAGCAGTTTTACCCCCGAGGGGTCCTACGAGCAGTACTTC. Protein: CASSFTPEGSYEQYF.

This clonotype was counted at least ten times. The chain recombines TRBV5-6 with TRBJ2-7; D is tentatively TRBD1 or TRBD2 (5 bases each). Trimming removed 3 bases at V and 1 base at J, with 11 bases between. This CDR3 region has 14 residues. Looked up from germline, CDR1 is SGHDT and CDR2 is YYEEEE. Written as DNA, the CDR3 is TGTGCCAGCAGCTGGGACGGGACGTCCTACGAGCAGTACTTC. Its translation is CASSWDGTSYEQYF.

This clonotype appeared a few times. The chain couples TRBV10-3 to TRBJ2-7; 10 bases are a match to TRBD2. Trimming took 0 bases from V and 6 from J; bases not matched to a gene: 11. CDR1 and CDR2 (germline): ENHRY, SYGVKD. The CDR3 runs to 17 residues. The CDR3: CAISESGLKREGREQYF. The CDR3 DNA sequence: TGTGCCATCAGTGAGTCGGGACTCAAGCGGGAGGGCCGCGAGCAGTACTTC.

This clonotype was counted ten times or more. This chain links TRBV7-9 with TRBJ2-3; possible D gene TRBD2, 7 bases. Looked up from germline, CDR1 is SEHNR and CDR2 is FQNEAQ (reference sequence). This CDR3 region has 15 residues. Trimming removed 1 base from V and 3 bases from J, with 11 bases in between. CDR3 DNA sequence: TGTGCCAGCAGCTTAGGGACAGCGGGAACAGATACGCAGTATTTT. It yields the protein CASSLGTAGTDTQYF.

A few counts support this clonotype. V and J are TRBV2 and TRBJ2-1; TRBD2 matches 10 bases. This CDR3 contains 15 residues. CDR1 is SNHLY, CDR2 FYNNEI, per germline. This chain's CDR3 is CAKTSGRAAYNEQFF. CDR3 bases: TGTGCAAAAACAAGCGGGAGGGCCGCCTACAATGAGCAGTTCTTC.

This clonotype came up many times. This rearrangement joins TRBV28 to TRBJ2-3; no clear D. The CDR3 is 15 residues long. Trimming left V 5 bases short and J 0 bases short, with 12 bases between. Germline CDR1 is MDHEN and CDR2 is SYDVKM. This CDR3 reads CASSVAGTSTDTQYF. The CDR3 coding sequence is TGTGCCAGCAGTGTGGCTGGCACTAGCACAGATACGCAGTATTTT.

The table lists this clonotype with many counts. The gene calls are TRBV7-2 and TRBJ2-7, with no clear D. V lost 1 base to trimming and J lost 0 bases, with 10 bases between them. CDR1 is SGHTA, CDR2 FQGNSA, per germline. This CDR3 is 15 amino acids long. DNA of the CDR3: TGTGCCAGCAGCTTAGGATTCTCCAGCTCCTACGAGCAGTACTTC. Its protein is CASSLGFSSSYEQYF.

J is TRBJ1-5 and V is TRBV19; D perhaps matches TRBD1 (6 bases). The CDR3 runs 15 residues. CDR1 is LNHDA and CDR2 is SQIVND in the germline V gene (reference sequence). Between the trimmed V and J ends, which lost 4 bases and 2 bases, there was a span of 12 bases. CDR3 sequence reads: CASSRYREGNQPQHF. CDR3 nucleotide sequence: TGTGCCAGTAGTAGGTACAGGGAGGGCAATCAGCCCCAGCATTTT.

The rearrangement joins TRBV7-9 to TRBJ1-2; D possibly corresponds to TRBD1 (5 bases). Looked up from germline, CDR1 is SEHNR and CDR2 is FQNEAQ (reference sequence). The ends were cut back, 4 bases at V and 3 bases at J, with 12 bases in the middle. The CDR3 length is 14 residues. In DNA, the CDR3 is TGTGCCAGCAGCTCCCAACGGGGGGACTATGGCTACACCTTC. Amino acid sequence: CASSSQRGDYGYTF.

This clonotype was recorded a few times. CDR3 sequence: CAWTLVSGANVLTF. CDR3 nucleotide sequence: TGTGCCTGGACCTTAGTCTCTGGGGCCAACGTCCTGACTTTC. The chain couples TRBV30 to TRBJ2-6; D ambiguous. The CDR3 has 14 residues. Per germline, CDR1 GTSNPN and CDR2 SVGIG (reference sequence). V lost 4 bases, J lost 0 bases, and 7 bases lay in between.

This clonotype appeared a few times. The J gene is TRBJ2-5, the V gene TRBV4-3; D possibly matches TRBD1 or TRBD2 (6 bases each). Germline loops: CDR1 LGHNA, CDR2 YSLEER. The CDR3 runs 15 residues. Trimming pared 3 bases from V and 2 bases from J, leaving 13 bases between. CDR3 sequence (DNA): TGCGCCAGCAGCCAGACAGGAGGAGGGCAAGAGACCCAGTACTTC. Amino acids: CASSQTGGGQETQYF.

This clonotype has a count of ten or more. The genes are TRBV11-3 and TRBJ2-7; D unclear. Germline CDR1 and CDR2: SGHNT and YENEEA. V shed 6 bases and J shed 0 bases, with 12 bases lying between them. This CDR3 is built from 14 residues. The CDR3 DNA reads as TGTGCCAGCAGTCGAGTCAGGAGCTCCTACGAGCAGTACTTC. This codes for CASSRVRSSYEQYF.

This chain uses TRBV29-1 with TRBJ2-1; no clear D gene. The CDR3 has 10 amino acids. CDR1 and CDR2 (germline): SQVTM, ANQGSEA. Trimming pared 3 bases from V and 11 bases from J, leaving 8 bases between. The CDR3 nucleotides are TGCAGCGTTGATCTCCGGCAGCAGTTCTTC. Protein: CSVDLRQQFF.

This clonotype has at least ten counts. The gene calls are TRBV20-1 and TRBJ2-5; 10 nucleotides line up with TRBD2. CDR1 and CDR2 from the germline V gene are DFQATT and SNEGSKA (reference sequence). The V segment lost 0 bases and the J segment 5 bases; nucleotides outside the gene matches: 9. This CDR3 contains 16 residues. The CDR3 coding sequence is TGCAGTGCTAGAGAGCCTAGGGGACTAGCGAGGGAGACCCAGTACTTC. It specifies CSAREPRGLARETQYF.

A few counts support this clonotype. The rearrangement uses TRBV20-1 and TRBJ1-6, with a weak D call TRBD1 (6 bases). V was cut by 4 bases and J by 5 bases, with 12 bases left in between. The CDR3 length is 14 residues. The V gene's germline CDR1 is DFQATT and CDR2 SNEGSKA (reference sequence). The CDR3 spells CSATGVVDNSPLHF. As DNA, the CDR3 is TGCAGTGCTACAGGGGTTGTGGATAATTCACCCCTCCACTTT.